This note documents a single TCR beta chain sequence. Assay used: immunoSEQ multiplex PCR; TCRdb lists only in-frame clones, some missing. Among tens of thousands of clones listed, around 75% were seen once. The time point denotes: pretreatment peripheral blood. It was locally advanced or metastatic urothelial carcinoma that patients had. The record originates from a study of PD-L1 blockade in urothelial cancer. On the study more broadly: Counts from blood samples showed a median of about 140,000 T cells.

The clonotype was recovered from a man between 65 and 79 years old with urothelial cancer. Sequencing was performed on PBMCs, taken around atezolizumab (anti-PD-L1) treatment.

CDR3 nucleotides: TGCGCCAGCAGCCACTCCACAGATACGCAGTATTTT. Its translation: CASSHSTDTQYF. The chain links TRBV4-3 to TRBJ2-3; no firm D call. CDR1 and CDR2 (germline): LGHNA, YSLEER. The germline V and J ends were trimmed by 3 bases and 2 bases, with 3 bases remaining between them. The CDR3 is made up of 12 amino acids.